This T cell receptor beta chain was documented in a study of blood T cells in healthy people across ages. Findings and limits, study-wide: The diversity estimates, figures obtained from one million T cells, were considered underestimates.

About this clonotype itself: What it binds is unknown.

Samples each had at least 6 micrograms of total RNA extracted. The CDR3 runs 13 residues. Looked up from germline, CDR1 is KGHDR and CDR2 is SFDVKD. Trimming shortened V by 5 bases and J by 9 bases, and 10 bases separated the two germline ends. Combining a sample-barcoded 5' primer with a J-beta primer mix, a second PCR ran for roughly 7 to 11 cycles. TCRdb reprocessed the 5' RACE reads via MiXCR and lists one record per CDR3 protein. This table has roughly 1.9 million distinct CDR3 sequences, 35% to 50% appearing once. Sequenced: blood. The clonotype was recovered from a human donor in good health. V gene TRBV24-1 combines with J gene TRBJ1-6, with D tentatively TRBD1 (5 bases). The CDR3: CATSGRESSPLHF. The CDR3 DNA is TGTGCCACCAGTGGCAGGGAATCTTCACCCCTCCACTTT.